Below, one T cell receptor beta chain is given with its context. Its antigen is currently unknown. The CDR3 is 15 amino acids. CDR1 is SGHRS and CDR2 is YFSETQ in the germline V gene. Trimming shortened V by 3 bases and J by 2 bases, and 12 bases separated the two germline ends. This table comes from immunoSEQ multiplex PCR, and its TCRdb copy is limited to in-frame clones, with some not included. The sample consists of around 69,000 clones, 85% of them appearing once. The data belong to a study of OX40 agonist ivuxolimab in advanced cancers. Overall study: Administration of intravenous ivuxolimab to patients occurred every 2 weeks at 0.01 to 10 mg/kg.

Points from the study as a whole: At doses 0.1 to 3.0 mg/kg, CD4+ and CD8+ clones expanded. There were also nonresponders showing low normalized T-cell clonal expansion.

This TCR derives from an adult with an advanced solid tumor such as melanoma, head and neck, liver or kidney cancer. The specimen was CD4+ or CD8+ T cells sorted from blood, collected in a trial of the OX40 agonist ivuxolimab. This chain joins TRBV5-1 and TRBJ2-4, with D possibly matching TRBD1 (6 bases). The CDR3, as DNA: TGCGCCAGCAGCTACGGGACATCTCCCAAAAACATTCAGTACTTC. Translation: CASSYGTSPKNIQYF.